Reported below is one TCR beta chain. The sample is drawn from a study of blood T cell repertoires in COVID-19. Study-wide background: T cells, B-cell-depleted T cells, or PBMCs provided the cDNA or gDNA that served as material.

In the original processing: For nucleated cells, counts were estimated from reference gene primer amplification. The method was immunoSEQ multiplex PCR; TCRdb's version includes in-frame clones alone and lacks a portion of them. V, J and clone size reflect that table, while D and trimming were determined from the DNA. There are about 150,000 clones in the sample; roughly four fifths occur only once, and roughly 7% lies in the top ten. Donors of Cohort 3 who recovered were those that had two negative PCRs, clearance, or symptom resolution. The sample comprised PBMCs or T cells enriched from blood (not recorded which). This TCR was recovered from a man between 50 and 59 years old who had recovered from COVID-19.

The CDR3 reads CASSKLGKDRGPSEQYF. As DNA, the CDR3 is TGTGCCAGCAGCAAATTGGGGAAGGACAGGGGGCCGTCCGAGCAGTACTTC. The gene calls are TRBV7-9 and TRBJ2-7, with TRBD1 identical over 11 bases. CDR3 length: 17 residues. Trimming at V came to 5 bases and at J to 6 bases, leaving 15 bases not matched to a gene. Germline V gene data show CDR1 as SEHNR and CDR2 as FQNEAQ (reference sequence).